This TCR beta chain was recorded in a study of T-cell reconstitution after alpha-beta-depleted transplantation in children. A TCRbeta library incorporating unique molecular identifiers was prepared. TCRdb analysed the PCR reads with MiXCR anew, one entry per CDR3 protein. The table has about 540,000 distinct CDR3 sequences, more than 20% seen once. This CDR3 has 13 amino acids. Germline-derived CDR1 and CDR2 are LGHDT and YNNKEL (reference sequence). The V end was cut by 1 base, the J end by 5 bases, with 7 bases between. The material was PBMCs, obtained before TCRalphabeta/CD19-depleted stem cell transplant. The TCR sequence derives from a boy under two years old with Wiskott-Aldrich syndrome, due to receive a stem cell transplant. V is TRBV3-1 and J is TRBJ2-3; D gene uncertain. The CDR3: CASSQGGGDTQYF. In DNA form, the CDR3 reads TGTGCCAGCAGCCAAGGAGGCGGAGATACGCAGTATTTT.